These 21 T cell receptor beta chains were all obtained from the same sample, sequenced in a study of cytomegalovirus exposure and HLA in healthy donors. In the PCR, 60 Vbeta and 13 Jbeta primers were used. Here immunoSEQ multiplex PCR was the method, and the copy in TCRdb shows in-frame clones only, minus some. The repertoire consists of just over 200,000 clones, with approximately 80% occurring once and the leading ten covering roughly 1.6%. The specimen was PBMCs. These receptor sequences come from a man aged 50 or older in good health and CMV-seronegative.

V usage is TRBV28 and J usage is TRBJ1-4; D unresolved. CDR3 length: 13 residues. With 4 bases removed from V and 5 bases from J, the gap between germline ends came to 8 bases. Germline V CDR1 and CDR2: MDHEN, SYDVKM. The CDR3 coding sequence is TGTGCCAGCAGTTCGGGTTCGAATGAAAAACTGTTTTTT. It encodes CASSSGSNEKLFF.

The chain carries TRBV6-1 and TRBJ2-7, with a tentative D call TRBD1 (6 bases). Trimming took off 1 base at V and 2 bases at J, with 9 bases between the two ends. The CDR3 runs to 14 residues. Looked up from germline, CDR1 is MNHNS and CDR2 is SASEGT. The CDR3 sequence is CASSEGTDTYEQYF. In DNA, the CDR3 is TGTGCCAGCAGTGAAGGGACAGATACCTACGAGCAGTACTTC.

The genes are TRBV9 and TRBJ2-2; D not certain. Looked up from germline, CDR1 is SGDLS and CDR2 is YYNGEE. CDR3 length equals 15 residues. Trimming removed 4 bases at V and 0 bases at J, with 10 bases between. The CDR3 DNA is TGTGCCAGCAGCCCTTCTTCCTCGAACACCGGGGAGCTGTTTTTT. This encodes CASSPSSSNTGELFF.

V is TRBV19 and J is TRBJ2-1, with 8 bases fitting TRBD2. The CDR3 has 17 amino acids. The germline gives CDR1 LNHDA, CDR2 SQIVND (reference sequence). Trimming cost V 3 bases and J 3 bases; bases outside gene matches: 10. This CDR3 is CASSMVAGGFFYNEQFF. DNA for the CDR3: TGTGCCAGTAGTATGGTTGCGGGAGGTTTTTTCTACAATGAGCAGTTCTTC.

This clone was counted only a few times. The chain joins TRBV7-8 to TRBJ2-3, with D possibly TRBD2 on 6 matching bases. Trimming took 5 bases from V and 0 from J, leaving 15 bases between them. Germline-derived CDR1 and CDR2 are SGHVS and FQNEAQ. The CDR3 contains 16 residues. CDR3 sequence reads: CASSQRGGISTDTQYF. The CDR3 DNA reads as TGTGCCAGCAGCCAGAGGGGCGGGATAAGCACAGATACGCAGTATTTT.

The V call is TRBV5-1, the J call TRBJ1-4; 8 positions agree with TRBD1. Per the germline V gene, CDR1 is SGHRS and CDR2 is YFSETQ. The CDR3 runs to 16 residues. With V trimmed by 3 bases and J by 10 bases, 14 bases remained unmatched. CDR3: CASSSMYTGGGVKLFF. The CDR3 nucleotides read TGCGCCAGCAGCTCAATGTATACAGGGGGTGGGGTAAAACTGTTTTTT.

In the case of this clone: This sample also contains other DNA sequences that code for the same CDR3. The genes are TRBV28 and TRBJ2-7; D gene unclear. Germline-derived CDR1 and CDR2 are MDHEN and SYDVKM. This CDR3 region has 12 residues. Trimming left V 6 bases short and J 2 bases short, with 8 bases between. The DNA for the CDR3 is TGTGCCAGCAGCTTCTATCCCTACGAGCAGTACTTC. This sequence encodes CASSFYPYEQYF. Variable domain in full (rest from reference TRBV28 and TRBJ2-7): DVKVTQSSRYLVKRTGEKVFLECVQDMDHENMFWYRQDPGLGLRLIYFSYDVKMKEKGDIPEGYSVSREKKERFSLILESASTNQTSMYLCASSFYPYEQYFGPGTRLTVT.

J is TRBJ1-1 and V is TRBV7-8, with no clear D. There are 13 residues in the CDR3. The germline V gene has CDR1 SGHVS and CDR2 FQNEAQ. Trimming took off 1 base at V and 4 bases at J, with 7 bases between the two ends. The CDR3 bases are TGTGCCAGCAGCTTAGGATCCGGCACTGAAGCTTTCTTT. It specifies CASSLGSGTEAFF.

The chain uses TRBV5-4 and TRBJ2-1; 7 bases are shared with TRBD2. J was trimmed by 8 bases and V by 1 base; bases with no gene match: 6. The CDR3 loop spans 14 amino acids. Germline values: CDR1 SGHNT, CDR2 YYREEE (reference sequence). The DNA of the CDR3 is TGTGCCAGCAGCTTGTGGGGGGGTGGGGATGAGCAGTTCTTC. This encodes CASSLWGGGDEQFF.

The chain carries TRBV28 and TRBJ2-7; the D gene is possibly TRBD2 (6 bases). Germline values: CDR1 MDHEN, CDR2 SYDVKM. The CDR3 is 16 residues long. Trimming pared 3 bases from V and 3 bases from J, leaving 18 bases between. The CDR3 sequence is CASSFGLADPRYEQYF. The CDR3 bases are TGTGCCAGCAGTTTCGGCTTAGCGGACCCACGCTACGAGCAGTACTTC.

The chain carries TRBV28 and TRBJ1-1; no definite D call. The CDR3 spans 12 residues. The germline gives CDR1 MDHEN, CDR2 SYDVKM. The V and J ends lost 2 bases and 4 bases respectively, with 5 bases between them. The CDR3 nucleotides read TGTGCCAGCAGTTTACTTAGCACTGAAGCTTTCTTT. It specifies CASSLLSTEAFF.

The chain carries TRBV6-5 and TRBJ2-7; TRBD2 matches at 8 bases. V trimming: 2 bases; J trimming: 2 bases; junction bases outside the gene matches: 2. There are 14 residues in the CDR3. Germline V lookup: CDR1 MNHEY, CDR2 SVGAGI. CDR3 coding DNA: TGTGCCAGCAGTTACGCGGGACTAGCCTACGAGCAGTACTTC. It encodes CASSYAGLAYEQYF.

V is TRBV7-3 and J is TRBJ2-5; D might be TRBD1 (6 bases). CDR1 is SGHTA, CDR2 FQGTGA, per germline. The CDR3 is made up of 15 amino acids. The V end was cut by 1 base, the J end by 1 base, with 10 bases between. CDR3: CASSLITGIQETQYF. The DNA of the CDR3 is TGTGCCAGCAGCTTAATCACAGGGATCCAAGAGACCCAGTACTTC. Based on the CDR3 plus reference TRBV7-3 and TRBJ2-5, the full variable domain is GAGVSQTPSNKVTEKGKYVELRCDPISGHTALYWYRQSLGQGPEFLIYFQGTGAADDSGLPNDRFFAVRPEGSVSTLKIQRTERGDSAVYLCASSLITGIQETQYFGPGTRLLVL.

The chain joins TRBV2 to TRBJ1-5; D not certain. The germline gives CDR1 SNHLY, CDR2 FYNNEI. Trimming removed 3 bases at V and 3 bases at J, with 9 bases between. This CDR3 is 14 amino acids long. The CDR3 region has the DNA TGTGCCAGCAGTGACGGTGGTTCCAATCAGCCCCAGCATTTT. This sequence encodes CASSDGGSNQPQHF.

CDR3 coding DNA: TGCGCCAGCAGCCAGCCCTGGGACAGGGTTGGAGAGCAGTACTTC. It codes for CASSQPWDRVGEQYF. The chain carries TRBV4-1 and TRBJ2-7; 9 bases agree with TRBD1. Germline CDR1 is MGHRA and CDR2 is YSYEKL. With 3 bases clipped from V and 7 bases from J, the junction kept 10 bases outside the gene matches. CDR3 length equals 15 residues.

This chain uses TRBV20-1 with TRBJ1-4; no clear D. V dropped 3 bases and J dropped 6 bases, with 5 bases sitting between them. The germline CDR1 and CDR2 sequences are DFQATT and SNEGSKA (reference sequence). The CDR3 is 11 amino acids. CDR3 in DNA: TGCAGTGCTAGTCATTATGAAAAACTGTTTTTT. It is translated as CSASHYEKLFF.

The chain links TRBV11-2 to TRBJ2-2, with TRBD2 matching 11 bases. Germline V gives CDR1 SGHAT, CDR2 FQNNGV. V dropped 5 bases and J dropped 4; count of bases not matched to a gene: 3. The CDR3 contains 15 residues. CDR3 sequence (DNA): TGTGCCAGCAGCCAACTAGCGGGAGTCACCGGGGAGCTGTTTTTT. Translating it yields CASSQLAGVTGELFF.

The CDR3 region is CASTMRQLVNEKLFF. CDR3 DNA sequence: TGTGCCAGCACCATGAGGCAGCTTGTTAATGAAAAACTGTTTTTT. The chain recombines TRBV5-8 with TRBJ1-4; no clear D gene. CDR3 size: 15 residues. Germline loops: CDR1 SGHTS, CDR2 YDEGEE. V lost 6 bases to trimming and J lost 4 bases, with 16 bases between them.

The rearrangement uses TRBV27 and TRBJ2-2; D ambiguous. The germline CDR1 and CDR2 sequences are MNHEY and SMNVEV (reference sequence). Trimming removed 8 bases at V and 5 bases at J, with 9 bases between. This CDR3 has 12 amino acids. CDR3 sequence reads: CASPNLTGELFF. In DNA form, the CDR3 reads TGTGCCAGCCCTAATTTAACCGGGGAGCTGTTTTTT.

This chain connects TRBV30 to TRBJ1-4; D gene unclear. V lost 6 bases, J lost 1 base, and 6 bases lay in between. This CDR3 is built from 12 residues. Germline V gene sequence: CDR1 GTSNPN, CDR2 SVGIG (reference sequence). CDR3 coding DNA: TGTGCCTGCGGGTTAACTAATGAAAAACTGTTTTTT. Protein: CACGLTNEKLFF.

This rearrangement joins TRBV19 to TRBJ2-2; 7 bases map to TRBD1. V was clipped by 4 bases and J by 7 bases; unmatched bases: 18. The CDR3 is 18 amino acids. CDR1 LNHDA and CDR2 SQIVND come from the germline V gene (reference sequence). CDR3: CASSTLIWTGSRDGELFF. The DNA for the CDR3 is TGTGCCAGTAGTACCCTAATATGGACAGGTTCTCGCGACGGGGAGCTGTTTTTT.